The clone carrying this TCR beta chain was detected many times. This entry belongs to a study of CD8 T cells in ankylosing spondylitis. This CDR3 has 16 amino acids. V dropped 5 bases and J dropped 0 bases, with 13 bases sitting between them. Germline lookup yields CDR1 SGHTA and CDR2 FQGNSA. In TCRdb, the 5' RACE reads were re-called with MiXCR into one record per CDR3 protein. Among 100,000 to 150,000 distinct CDR3 sequences listed, roughly 15% were seen once. Sequenced input: blood, either unsorted or a sorted T cell fraction (not recorded which). This clonotype was sampled from a female donor with ankylosing spondylitis or in good health (not recorded which). The chain joins TRBV7-2 to TRBJ1-4; weak D call: TRBD1 (6 bases). This CDR3 is CASSPGTFATNEKLFF. The DNA of the CDR3 is TGTGCCAGCAGCCCCGGGACATTTGCAACTAATGAAAAACTGTTTTTT.